Below are 10 T cell receptor beta chains sequenced from a single sample in a study of tumor and adjacent non-tumor tissue in lung cancer. A modified ARM-PCR protocol with three rounds of nested PCR amplified TCRbeta. TCRdb itself ran the multiplex PCR reads through MiXCR, one entry per CDR3 protein. The sample shows some 93,000 distinct CDR3 sequences, 67% of them seen only once. No cell sorting was done before RNA was extracted from the tissue. Sequencing was done on a sample of lung tumor tissue. The receptors here all came from a man aged 60-69 years with non-small cell lung cancer.

Of note for this clonotype: At one of its ends the junction is not consistent with the germline gene, which may arise from a read error. The chain joins TRBV13 to TRBJ1-2; 9 bases fit TRBD1. Germline V gene sequence: CDR1 PRHDT, CDR2 FYEKMQ (reference sequence). CDR3 length: 16 amino acids. As DNA, the CDR3 is TGTGCCAGCAGCCCTGGACAGGGGCGATGGGGCTATGGCTACATCTTC. As protein: CASSPGQGRWGYGYIF.

As to this clonotype: This may stem from a read error, because a much larger clone lies one nucleotide away. The chain recombines TRBV12-3 or TRBV12-4 with TRBJ2-1; possible D gene TRBD1, 5 bases. V was shortened by 11 bases and J by 12 bases, with 26 bases between the two germline ends. The CDR3 has 14 amino acids. CDR3 sequence reads: CASHRTSHLDGQFF. In nucleotides, the CDR3 is TGTGCCTCCCATCGGACATCGCACTTAGATGGGCAGTTCTTC.

With respect to this clonotype: A much larger clone differs by one base, so this may be a read error. The V call is TRBV7-9, the J call TRBJ2-3; 11 bases map to TRBD1. The J call may be wrong; the DNA end is better matched by TRBJ1-5. The CDR3 extends over 15 amino acids. From germline, CDR1 is SEHNR and CDR2 FQNEAQ (reference sequence). CDR3 sequence (DNA): TGTGCCAGCAGCGGAGGGACAGGGGGTGGAGATACGCAGCATTTT. Protein sequence: CASSGGTGGGDTQHF.

The chain employs TRBV11-1 and TRBJ2-1; D perhaps matches TRBD1 (5 bases). Trimming shortened V by 5 bases and J by 8 bases, and 10 bases separated the two germline ends. Germline loops: CDR1 SGHAT, CDR2 FQDESV (reference sequence). This CDR3 is 12 amino acids long. CDR3 coding DNA: TGTGCCAGCAGCCTAGGACATGATGAGCAGTTCTTC. Residues: CASSLGHDEQFF. The complete variable domain, with remaining parts taken from reference TRBV11-1 and TRBJ2-1, reads EAEVAQSPRYKITEKSQAVAFWCDPISGHATLYWYRQILGQGPELLVQFQDESVVDDSQLPKDRFSAERLKGVDSTLKIQPAELGDSAMYLCASSLGHDEQFFGPGTRLTVL.

This clonotype showed up just once. The chain is built from TRBV6-2 or TRBV6-3 and TRBJ2-3, with TRBD2 matching over 9 bases. This CDR3 spans 16 amino acids. V was clipped by 4 bases and J by 2 bases; unmatched bases: 7. Germline V gene lookup returns CDR1 MNHEY and CDR2 SVGEGT. The CDR3 coding sequence is TGTGCCAGCAGTTTCCCCCTAGCGGGAAACACAGATACGCAGTATTTT. Protein sequence: CASSFPLAGNTDTQYF.

In the case of this clonotype: The conserved phenylalanine or tryptophan normally closing the CDR3 is absent here, so this likely arose from a read error. The rearrangement links TRBV6-6 to TRBJ2-7; the match to TRBD1 covers 7 bases. Germline values: CDR1 MNHNY, CDR2 SVGAGI (reference sequence). This CDR3 region has 14 residues. CDR3 DNA: TGTGCCAGCAGTTCCAACAGGGGATCCTACGAACAGTACTTA. Protein sequence: CASSSNRGSYEQYL.

As to this clonotype: A read error may explain this, as a much larger clone is one base away. The V and J genes are TRBV6-6 and TRBJ1-1, with D unresolved. CDR1 is MNHNY and CDR2 is SVGAGI in the germline V gene (reference sequence). CDR3 length: 13 amino acids. CDR3 DNA sequence: TGTGCCAGTATGATCGGAGTGAACACTGAAGCTTCCTTT. This gives the protein CASMIGVNTEASF.

The sample holds a few counts of this clonotype. The chain has TRBV25-1 and TRBJ2-5; 7 bases match TRBD2. The V and J ends lost 2 bases and 5 bases, in that order; junction bases with no gene match: 5. Germline V gives CDR1 MGHDK, CDR2 SYGVNS. The CDR3 contains 14 residues. The CDR3 bases are TGTGCCAGCAGTGAAGGCGGGGGTAGGGAGACCCAGTACTTC. Translated: CASSEGGGRETQYF. Combining the CDR3 with reference TRBV25-1 and TRBJ2-5 gives the whole variable domain EADIYQTPRYLVIGTGKKITLECSQTMGHDKMYWYQQDPGMELHLIHYSYGVNSTEKGDLSSESTVSRIRTEHFPLTLESARPSHTSQYLCASSEGGGRETQYFGPGTRLLVL.

The chain links TRBV28 to TRBJ2-7; 9 bases map to TRBD1. The CDR3 runs 14 residues. CDR1 is MDHEN, CDR2 SYDVKM, per germline. Trimming took 11 bases from V and 7 from J; bases not matched to a gene: 15. CDR3 nucleotide sequence: TGTGCCTGCGGGTGGGACAGGGCTCGCTATGAGCAGTACTTC. As protein: CACGWDRARYEQYF.

This clonotype was found once. V is TRBV29-1 and J is TRBJ1-2, with a possible D match to TRBD1 (5 bases). The CDR3 runs 12 residues. Germline CDR1 reads SQVTM; CDR2 reads ANQGSEA. V was clipped by 7 bases and J by 7 bases, with 16 bases between them. The CDR3 DNA sequence: TGCAGCGCTAGTGGGGGGTATGGTGGCTACACCTTC. Its protein is CSASGGYGGYTF.